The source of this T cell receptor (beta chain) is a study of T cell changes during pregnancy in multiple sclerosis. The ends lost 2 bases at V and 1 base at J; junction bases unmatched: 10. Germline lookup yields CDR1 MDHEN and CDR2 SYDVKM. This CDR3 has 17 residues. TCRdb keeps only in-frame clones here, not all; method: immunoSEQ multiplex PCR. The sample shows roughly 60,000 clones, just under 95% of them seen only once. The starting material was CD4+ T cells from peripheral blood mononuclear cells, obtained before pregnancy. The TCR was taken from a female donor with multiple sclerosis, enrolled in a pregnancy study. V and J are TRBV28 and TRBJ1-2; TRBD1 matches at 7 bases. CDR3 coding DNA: TGTGCCAGCAGTTTAACCGGGACAGAGAAGGGTAACTATGGCTACACCTTC. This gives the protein CASSLTGTEKGNYGYTF.